These 24 T cell receptor beta chains were all obtained from the same sample, sequenced in a study of OX40 agonist ivuxolimab in advanced cancers. Clones were read by immunoSEQ multiplex PCR, and TCRdb kept only the in-frame ones, dropping some. Of over 80,000 clones listed, approximately 90% are singletons. Sequenced here: CD4+ or CD8+ T cells sorted from blood, sampled in a trial of the OX40 agonist ivuxolimab. Receptors were obtained from an adult with an advanced solid tumor such as melanoma, head and neck, liver or kidney cancer.

The genes are TRBV20-1 and TRBJ2-5; 8 bases agree with TRBD2. With V trimmed by 6 bases and J by 7 bases, 4 bases remained unmatched. The CDR3 loop spans 11 amino acids. Germline V gene data show CDR1 as DFQATT and CDR2 as SNEGSKA (reference sequence). The CDR3 is CSAGAGGTQYF. The CDR3 region has the DNA TGCAGTGCCGGGGCGGGGGGGACCCAGTACTTC.

The gene calls are TRBV18 and TRBJ2-7, with a possible D match to TRBD1 (6 bases). Germline CDR1 reads KGHSH; CDR2 reads LQKENI. The CDR3 sequence is 14 residues long. Trimming stripped 8 bases from V and 2 bases from J, with 16 bases between. The chain's CDR3 is CASAAPGQPYEQYF. CDR3 DNA: TGTGCCAGCGCCGCTCCGGGACAACCCTACGAGCAGTACTTC.

The V and J genes are TRBV7-3 and TRBJ2-2; 12 nucleotides match TRBD2. With V trimmed by 5 bases and J by 4 bases, 8 bases remained unmatched. CDR1 and CDR2 from the germline V gene are SGHTA and FQGTGA. The CDR3 is made up of 17 amino acids. For the CDR3, the DNA is TGTGCCAGCAGCCTCACCTCGACTAGCGGGAGCACCGGGGAGCTGTTTTTT. Translated, it gives CASSLTSTSGSTGELFF.

Only one count was recorded for this clone. CDR3 in amino acids: CASSSDRGAGTFF. CDR3 bases: TGTGCCAGCAGTTCAGACAGGGGAGCCGGAACTTTCTTT. This chain joins TRBV2 and TRBJ1-1; 8 bases match TRBD1. The V gene's germline CDR1 is SNHLY and CDR2 FYNNEI. The V and J ends lost 5 bases and 12 bases, in that order; junction bases with no gene match: 11. The CDR3 sequence is 13 residues long.

The chain links TRBV2 to TRBJ1-2; no reliable D call. The CDR3 is 13 amino acids. The germline gives CDR1 SNHLY, CDR2 FYNNEI. Trimming pared 4 bases from V and 5 bases from J, leaving 11 bases between. CDR3 sequence (DNA): TGTGCCAGCAGTGTGATCACAGCTTATGGCTACACCTTC. This encodes CASSVITAYGYTF. Full variable domain (outside the CDR3, taken from reference TRBV2 and TRBJ1-2): EPEVTQTPSHQVTQMGQEVILRCVPISNHLYFYWYRQILGQKVEFLVSFYNNEISEKSEIFDDQFSVERPDGSNFTLKIRSTKLEDSAMYFCASSVITAYGYTFGSGTRLTVV.

The chain has TRBV9 and TRBJ2-3; no clear D. V gave up 4 bases and J gave up 0 bases, with 12 bases separating them. The CDR3 is made up of 15 amino acids. The germline V gene encodes CDR1 SGDLS and CDR2 YYNGEE. CDR3 sequence reads: CASSYRHTSTDTQYF. CDR3 nucleotides: TGTGCCAGCAGCTATCGTCACACCAGCACAGATACGCAGTATTTT.

This clone was counted once. The chain is built from TRBV19 and TRBJ2-5, with D maybe TRBD2 (5 bases). V was cut by 5 bases and J by 9 bases, with 19 bases left in between. The CDR3 covers 14 residues. Germline assignment: CDR1 LNHDA and CDR2 SQIVND (reference sequence). CDR3 sequence: CASSPRRGPGSQYF. The CDR3 DNA sequence: TGTGCCAGTAGTCCCAGGAGAGGGCCGGGGTCCCAGTACTTC.

V usage is TRBV7-8 and J usage is TRBJ2-7, with 10 bases that match TRBD2. The germline gives CDR1 SGHVS, CDR2 FQNEAQ. V dropped 0 bases and J dropped 4; count of bases not matched to a gene: 3. The CDR3 runs to 15 residues. DNA of the CDR3: TGTGCCAGCAGCTTAGCAGCGGGAGGGCCTTACGAGCAGTACGTC. It specifies CASSLAAGGPYEQYV.

This chain connects TRBV6-6 to TRBJ1-6; D remains ambiguous. The V end lost 1 base, the J end lost 7 bases, and 5 bases lay between the germline ends. The CDR3 has 13 residues. Germline CDR1 is MNHNY and CDR2 is SVGAGI (reference sequence). The CDR3 here is CASSYYRNSPLHF. The CDR3 DNA sequence: TGTGCCAGCAGTTACTACCGCAATTCACCCCTCCACTTT.

This chain uses TRBV2 with TRBJ2-1; 13 nucleotides agree with TRBD2. The CDR3 contains 17 residues. The V gene end was trimmed by 8 bases and the J gene end by 0 bases; junction bases not matched to a gene: 7. Germline-derived CDR1 and CDR2 are SNHLY and FYNNEI. CDR3 region: CASGRLAGGDSYNEQFF. In DNA, the CDR3 is TGTGCCAGCGGCCGACTAGCGGGAGGTGACTCCTACAATGAGCAGTTCTTC.

For the CDR3, the DNA is TGTGCCAGCAGCGTCCCAACGGGATCTAACATTCAGTACTTC. Residues: CASSVPTGSNIQYF. The V and J genes are TRBV9 and TRBJ2-4; possibly TRBD2 for D (5 bases). V lost 2 bases and J lost 7, with 13 bases in between. The CDR3 covers 14 residues. Germline CDR1 is SGDLS and CDR2 is YYNGEE.

This chain connects TRBV29-1 to TRBJ2-3; D might be TRBD1 (5 bases). Germline assignment: CDR1 SQVTM and CDR2 ANQGSEA. CDR3 length: 13 amino acids. V lost 1 base and J 3 bases, leaving 8 bases between the germline ends. The CDR3 DNA follows: TGCAGCGTTGAAGGCCAGGGAACAGATACGCAGTATTTT. Encoded protein: CSVEGQGTDTQYF.

This clone was detected only once. The gene calls are TRBV2 and TRBJ1-4; D uncertain. With 6 bases removed from V and 10 bases from J, the gap between germline ends came to 15 bases. From germline, CDR1 is SNHLY and CDR2 FYNNEI. The length of the CDR3 is 13 residues. For the CDR3, the DNA is TGTGCCAGCAGCTTCGACGAGGTTGGAAAACTGTTTTTT. It is translated as CASSFDEVGKLFF. Combining the CDR3 with reference TRBV2 and TRBJ1-4 gives the whole variable domain EPEVTQTPSHQVTQMGQEVILRCVPISNHLYFYWYRQILGQKVEFLVSFYNNEISEKSEIFDDQFSVERPDGSNFTLKIRSTKLEDSAMYFCASSFDEVGKLFFGSGTQLSVL.

This chain uses TRBV7-2 with TRBJ2-7; D call uncertain. Germline CDR1 is SGHTA and CDR2 is FQGNSA. V lost 4 bases and J 3 bases, leaving 4 bases between the germline ends. The CDR3 contains 11 residues. The CDR3 DNA reads as TGTGCCAGCAGCTCGTTCTACGAGCAGTACTTC. It is translated as CASSSFYEQYF.

This chain links TRBV19 with TRBJ2-5; 8 nucleotides agree with TRBD2. The J call is uncertain, as TRBJ2-7 better fits the DNA end. Looked up from germline, CDR1 is LNHDA and CDR2 is SQIVND (reference sequence). This CDR3 is built from 14 residues. For the CDR3, the DNA is TGTGCCAGTAGGACTAGCGCGAGCTCCTACGAGCAGTACTTC. The encoded protein is CASRTSASSYEQYF.

This chain connects TRBV29-1 to TRBJ1-2; a weak D match, TRBD1 (6 bases). Germline V CDR1 and CDR2: SQVTM, ANQGSEA. V was clipped by 6 bases and J by 5 bases, with 31 bases between them. The CDR3 has 18 amino acids. The CDR3: CSVPKLSTTGSSPYGYTF. In DNA, the CDR3 is TGCAGCGTCCCCAAACTCTCAACTACAGGGTCCTCGCCATATGGCTACACCTTC. The full variable domain, in which reference TRBV29-1 and TRBJ1-2 provide the parts outside the CDR3, is SAVISQKPSRDICQRGTSLTIQCQVDSQVTMMFWYRQQPGQSLTLIATANQGSEATYESGFVIDKFPISRPNLTFSTLTVSNMSPEDSSIYLCSVPKLSTTGSSPYGYTFGSGTRLTVV.

The rearrangement links TRBV29-1 to TRBJ2-1; 9 bases agree with TRBD2. This CDR3 is built from 15 residues. V was pared by 1 base and J by 7 bases, with 8 bases of the junction left unmatched. From germline, CDR1 is SQVTM and CDR2 ANQGSEA. The DNA for the CDR3 is TGCAGCGTTGAAGCTTCTAGCGGGATGGGGAATGAGCAGTTCTTC. Amino acid sequence: CSVEASSGMGNEQFF.

The rearrangement uses TRBV5-1 and TRBJ1-4; D may be TRBD1 (5 bases). Trimming took 5 bases from V and 4 from J, leaving 15 bases between them. Germline V gives CDR1 SGHRS, CDR2 YFSETQ. CDR3 length: 15 residues. CDR3 DNA: TGCGCCAGCAGTTTGACGGGGACCGTTAATGAAAAACTGTTTTTT. Amino acid sequence: CASSLTGTVNEKLFF.

V and J are TRBV19 and TRBJ2-3, with 7 bases that match TRBD2. After removal of 5 bases from V and 6 bases from J, the junction contained 8 bases not matched to a gene. Germline V lookup: CDR1 LNHDA, CDR2 SQIVND (reference sequence). This CDR3 region has 14 residues. The CDR3 region is CASSEGRAPDTQYF. The CDR3 DNA is TGTGCCAGTAGTGAAGGGAGGGCGCCCGATACGCAGTATTTT.

The V gene is TRBV5-1, the J gene TRBJ2-1; 8 nucleotides line up with TRBD2. CDR1 and CDR2 from the germline V gene are SGHRS and YFSETQ. This CDR3 is built from 16 residues. J gave up 9 bases and V 6 bases, and 17 bases lay outside the gene matches. In DNA form, the CDR3 reads TGCGCCAGCAAACCAACCGGAGGGACTAGTGGGACTGAGCAGTTCTTC. It yields the protein CASKPTGGTSGTEQFF. The full variable domain, completed using reference TRBV5-1 and TRBJ2-1, is KAGVTQTPRYLIKTRGQQVTLSCSPISGHRSVSWYQQTPGQGLQFLFEYFSETQRNKGNFPGRFSGRQFSNSRSEMNVSTLELGDSALYLCASKPTGGTSGTEQFFGPGTRLTVL.

The V and J genes are TRBV30 and TRBJ2-3, with TRBD2 identical over 10 bases. The CDR3 has 15 residues. V shed 3 bases, J shed 5 bases, and the junction held 8 bases outside the gene matches. Per the germline V gene, CDR1 is GTSNPN and CDR2 is SVGIG (reference sequence). CDR3 DNA: TGTGCCTGGAGGGCTAGCGGGAGCGACATAGATACGCAGTATTTT. Its protein product is CAWRASGSDIDTQYF.

This clone was seen once. The chain is built from TRBV10-2 and TRBJ1-5; D not resolved. CDR1 is WSHSY, CDR2 SAAADI, per germline. The V end was cut by 5 bases, the J end by 3 bases, with 8 bases between. The CDR3 has 13 amino acids. CDR3 region: CASSIRFNQPQHF. The CDR3 nucleotides read TGCGCCAGCAGTATCCGCTTCAATCAGCCCCAGCATTTT.

The chain uses TRBV4-1 and TRBJ2-5; D not certain. CDR1 and CDR2 from the germline V gene are MGHRA and YSYEKL. This CDR3 comprises 15 residues. The V end lost 1 base, the J end lost 5 bases, and 14 bases lay between the germline ends. The CDR3 coding sequence is TGCGCCAGCAGCCAAGGCGTCGTGAGAGCGGAGACCCAGTACTTC. It specifies CASSQGVVRAETQYF.

This clone was detected once. The chain combines TRBV7-2 with TRBJ2-5, with TRBD2 identical over 8 bases. The CDR3 has 15 amino acids. The ends lost 3 bases at V and 5 bases at J; junction bases unmatched: 8. Germline CDR1 is SGHTA and CDR2 is FQGNSA. In nucleotides, the CDR3 is TGTGCCAGCAGCTTGTCGTTCTCTAGCGGGGAGACCCAGTACTTC. It translates to CASSLSFSSGETQYF.